These 17 T cell receptor beta chains originate from one sample sequenced in a study of blood T cell repertoires in COVID-19. TCRdb's copy holds only in-frame clones and misses some; the assay was immunoSEQ multiplex PCR. Of around 250,000 clones in the sample, about 90% were seen once. The sample was PBMCs or T cells enriched from blood (not recorded which). The receptors originated from a human donor in a cohort exposed to, infected with or recovered from COVID-19 (not recorded which). The donor label of this sample is uncertain.

J is TRBJ1-1 and V is TRBV30; perhaps TRBD1 as D (6 bases). Germline V gene sequence: CDR1 GTSNPN, CDR2 SVGIG (reference sequence). V was trimmed by 1 base and J by 11 bases, leaving 17 bases between them. The CDR3 is made up of 13 amino acids. The CDR3 DNA follows: TGTGCCTGGAGTGCTGGGGCAGGGGCACTTGCTTTCTTT. It is translated as CAWSAGAGALAFF.

The chain has TRBV7-9 and TRBJ2-7; D unresolved. Per germline, CDR1 SEHNR and CDR2 FQNEAQ (reference sequence). Trimming pared 1 base from V and 0 bases from J, leaving 7 bases between. The CDR3 covers 14 residues. The DNA for the CDR3 is TGTGCCAGCAGCTTAGGGCAGATCTCCTACGAGCAGTACTTC. Its translation: CASSLGQISYEQYF.

The genes are TRBV4-1 and TRBJ1-5; 8 positions match TRBD1. V shed 0 bases and J 4 bases; nucleotides not matched to a gene: 14. Germline V lookup: CDR1 MGHRA, CDR2 YSYEKL. This CDR3 region has 19 residues. CDR3 coding DNA: TGCGCCAGCAGCCAAGATCCTCGCTCCCGGACAGGGATTAATCAGCCCCAGCATTTT. As protein: CASSQDPRSRTGINQPQHF.

The chain combines TRBV6-1 with TRBJ1-2; D unresolved. V lost 2 bases and J lost 4, with 14 bases in between. The CDR3 is 15 amino acids. Germline lookup yields CDR1 MNHNS and CDR2 SASEGT. CDR3 region: CASSEITLPFYGYTF. CDR3 nucleotide sequence: TGTGCCAGCAGTGAAATAACGCTACCCTTCTATGGCTACACCTTC.

The rearrangement uses TRBV30 and TRBJ1-2; 7 bases map to TRBD1. The V gene's germline CDR1 is GTSNPN and CDR2 SVGIG (reference sequence). V dropped 3 bases and J dropped 5; count of bases not matched to a gene: 12. This CDR3 is built from 15 residues. CDR3 coding DNA: TGTGCCTGGAGCCCCTCCGGGACAGCTATTTATGGCTACACCTTC. It specifies CAWSPSGTAIYGYTF.

The chain recombines TRBV25-1 with TRBJ1-5; D ambiguous. V lost 4 bases and J lost 0, with 7 bases in between. The V gene's germline CDR1 is MGHDK and CDR2 SYGVNS. The CDR3 is 14 residues long. The CDR3 reads CASSGPISNQPQHF. CDR3 coding DNA: TGTGCCAGCAGTGGGCCAATTAGCAATCAGCCCCAGCATTTT.

This sequence joins TRBV19 and TRBJ1-1; maybe TRBD1 (5 bases). V lost 3 bases, J lost 11 bases, and 13 bases lay in between. CDR1 is LNHDA and CDR2 is SQIVND in the germline V gene (reference sequence). The CDR3 is made up of 12 amino acids. CDR3 region: CASSMGQFPAFF. In nucleotides, the CDR3 is TGTGCCAGTAGTATGGGGCAATTCCCTGCTTTCTTT. Filled out from reference TRBV19 and TRBJ1-1, the complete variable domain reads DGGITQSPKYLFRKEGQNVTLSCEQNLNHDAMYWYRQDPGQGLRLIYYSQIVNDFQKGDIAEGYSVSREKKESFPLTVTSAQKNPTAFYLCASSMGQFPAFFGQGTRLTVV.

This clone has only a few counts. The rearrangement uses TRBV30 and TRBJ2-7; possible D gene TRBD2, 6 bases. The CDR3 is 13 residues long. Germline CDR1 GTSNPN, CDR2 SVGIG (reference sequence). Between the trimmed V and J ends, which lost 0 bases and 7 bases, there was a span of 13 bases. The CDR3 region is CAWSVGAGREQYF. The CDR3 DNA is TGTGCCTGGAGTGTAGGGGCAGGGAGGGAGCAGTACTTC.

V is TRBV4-1 and J is TRBJ1-1; 8 nucleotides align to TRBD1. This CDR3 spans 15 amino acids. V was clipped by 3 bases and J by 3 bases; unmatched bases: 6. Germline CDR1 reads MGHRA; CDR2 reads YSYEKL. This CDR3 is CASSQEQGVYTEAFF. DNA for the CDR3: TGCGCCAGCAGCCAGGAACAGGGGGTTTACACTGAAGCTTTCTTT.

This rearrangement joins TRBV28 to TRBJ1-1; no definite D call. Germline values: CDR1 MDHEN, CDR2 SYDVKM. The length of the CDR3 is 12 residues. V was trimmed by 6 bases and J by 4 bases, leaving 9 bases between them. CDR3 nucleotide sequence: TGTGCCAGCAGGGCGGTTGGCACTGAAGCTTTCTTT. Protein: CASRAVGTEAFF.

DNA of the CDR3: TGTGCCAGCACTGATCGACTGAGAAACGAGCAGTACTTC. Its translation is CASTDRLRNEQYF. This chain joins TRBV2 and TRBJ2-7; D uncertain. V lost 7 bases and J 5 bases, leaving 15 bases between the germline ends. The CDR3 spans 13 residues. Germline V gene lookup returns CDR1 SNHLY and CDR2 FYNNEI.

The chain employs TRBV27 and TRBJ2-1; D remains ambiguous. V lost 4 bases, J lost 4 bases, and 8 bases lay in between. Germline CDR1 is MNHEY and CDR2 is SMNVEV (reference sequence). The CDR3 is 13 amino acids. CDR3 region: CASSYSHYNEQFF. The CDR3 DNA reads as TGTGCCAGCAGTTACTCCCATTACAATGAGCAGTTCTTC.

This clone was seen once. Other DNA sequences in the same sample also yield this CDR3. The V and J genes are TRBV3-1 (or the pseudogene TRBV3-2) and TRBJ2-2, with D unclear. Trimming left V 2 bases short and J 5 bases short, with 6 bases between. The CDR3 sequence is 13 residues long. CDR1 is LGHDT, CDR2 YNNKEL, per germline (reference sequence). The CDR3 DNA reads TGTGCCAGCAGCCAAACAGATACCGGGGAGCTGTTTTTT. Protein sequence: CASSQTDTGELFF.

The genes are TRBV5-4 and TRBJ1-3, with D maybe TRBD1 (6 bases). Trimming shortened V by 2 bases and J by 0 bases, and 15 bases separated the two germline ends. The CDR3 runs to 17 residues. The germline V gene has CDR1 SGHNT and CDR2 YYREEE (reference sequence). Here the CDR3 reads CASSFPSGALSGNTIYF. CDR3 bases: TGTGCCAGCAGCTTTCCATCAGGGGCCCTCTCTGGAAACACCATATATTTT.

The rearrangement joins TRBV7-3 to TRBJ2-3; 11 bases align to TRBD2. V trimming: 3 bases; J trimming: 7 bases; junction bases outside the gene matches: 6. CDR1 SGHTA and CDR2 FQGTGA come from the germline V gene. The CDR3 length is 15 residues. CDR3 protein: CASSFSGGEQYTQYF. The CDR3 nucleotides read TGTGCCAGCAGCTTTAGCGGGGGGGAACAATATACGCAGTATTTT.

The chain uses TRBV7-9 and TRBJ2-7; 8 nucleotides match TRBD1. The germline V gene encodes CDR1 SEHNR and CDR2 FQNEAQ (reference sequence). V dropped 2 bases and J dropped 1; count of bases not matched to a gene: 4. The CDR3 covers 15 residues. The CDR3 is CASSLSTGGSYEQYF. The CDR3 bases are TGTGCCAGCAGCTTAAGTACAGGGGGTTCCTACGAGCAGTACTTC.

The chain couples TRBV3-1 (or the pseudogene TRBV3-2) to TRBJ2-3; no clear D. Deletions cut 0 bases from V and 4 bases from J, with 8 bases between. Germline V gene sequence: CDR1 LGHDT, CDR2 YNNKEL (reference sequence). This CDR3 has 14 residues. This CDR3 is CASSQDRVPDTQYF. The CDR3 DNA sequence: TGTGCCAGCAGCCAAGATCGGGTGCCAGATACGCAGTATTTT.